This TCR beta chain is drawn from a study of spatial heterogeneity in lung cancer. Study background: Raw reads showed each unique TCR and UMI combination turning up more than ten times on average.

General study results and limits: Tracking of tumor mutation counts was seen in expanded intratumoral alpha and beta TCR counts.

Time point described: sample taken at primary tumor resection. In each case, whole RNA from tumor, nontumor lung or frozen PBMC was sequenced unsorted. Individual TCR cDNA molecules each bore their own unique molecular identifier. Each CDR3 protein is one row after TCRdb ran MiXCR on the 5' RACE reads. The profile shows about 27,000 distinct CDR3 sequences, roughly 6.6% of them singletons. This clonotype was counted at least ten times. Its target is not known. The sample was lung tumor tissue, taken at surgery. This TCR was recovered from a male donor with early-stage non-small cell lung cancer.

The CDR3 here is CASSSRTGGQTQYF. The CDR3 region has the DNA TGTGCCAGCAGCTCTCGGACAGGGGGTCAGACCCAGTACTTC. The chain employs TRBV7-2 and TRBJ2-5, with 10 nucleotides matching TRBD1. V gave up 4 bases and J gave up 6 bases; unmatched junction bases: 5. The CDR3 is made up of 14 amino acids. The germline gives CDR1 SGHTA, CDR2 FQGNSA.